The 24 T cell receptor beta chains below were found in one sample sequenced in a study of vaccination and CD4 T cells after COVID-19. No antigen is known for these receptors. An Oncomine TCR Beta short-read assay was used to sequence the DNA from cultured CD4+ T cells. MiXCR was run by TCRdb on the PCR reads, yielding one entry per CDR3 protein. The repertoire holds fewer than 9,000 distinct CDR3 sequences, with around 60% as singletons. Treatment defined: roughly 10-day PBMC culture with coronavirus spike peptide pools or control peptides (ViraFEST assay). The sample taken for sequencing was CD4+ T cells from blood, cultured in vitro. The receptors were sampled from a human donor who had recovered from COVID-19.

The rearrangement uses TRBV19 and TRBJ2-2, with 8 bases that match TRBD2. Germline-derived CDR1 and CDR2 are LNHDA and SQIVND (reference sequence). V lost 4 bases to trimming and J lost 5 bases; unmatched junction nucleotides: 9. The CDR3 loop spans 16 amino acids. The CDR3 reads CASSNSGAAGTGELFF. The CDR3 bases are TGTGCCAGTAGTAATAGCGGGGCAGCGGGTACCGGGGAGCTGTTTTTT.

The V call is TRBV12-3 or TRBV12-4, the J call TRBJ2-7; 14 nucleotides agree with TRBD2. Losses at the gene ends were 8 bases for V and 4 bases for J; bases not matched to a gene: 7. This CDR3 has 15 amino acids. The CDR3, as DNA: TGTGCCAGCTGGACTAGCGGGGGGCCAGGGTACGAGCAGTACTTC. Translating it yields CASWTSGGPGYEQYF.

The chain couples TRBV6-5 to TRBJ1-2; D gene ambiguous. V gave up 4 bases and J gave up 3 bases, with 15 bases separating them. Germline CDR1 MNHEY, CDR2 SVGAGI. The CDR3 consists of 15 residues. Here the CDR3 reads CASSFADDGYYGYTF. The CDR3 DNA reads TGTGCCAGCAGTTTTGCTGACGACGGGTACTATGGCTACACCTTC.

Relative to its sample, this clonotype is large. The chain couples TRBV7-2 to TRBJ2-1; weak D call: TRBD2 (6 bases). The germline V gene encodes CDR1 SGHTA and CDR2 FQGNSA. V dropped 7 bases and J dropped 4 bases, with 14 bases sitting between them. The CDR3 is 14 residues long. CDR3 coding DNA: TGTGCCAGCACCCCTCTGGCGGGGTACAATGAGCAGTTCTTC. It yields the protein CASTPLAGYNEQFF.

The rearrangement links TRBV5-1 to TRBJ2-2, with 11 bases fitting TRBD2. The V gene's germline CDR1 is SGHRS and CDR2 YFSETQ. The CDR3 extends over 15 amino acids. J was trimmed by 3 bases and V by 5 bases; bases with no gene match: 3. The CDR3 loop is CASRPLAGDTGELFF. The CDR3 DNA sequence: TGCGCCAGCAGGCCACTAGCGGGGGACACCGGGGAGCTGTTTTTT.

V gene TRBV4-2 combines with J gene TRBJ2-2; D call uncertain. The CDR3 is 12 residues long. V lost 4 bases, J lost 6 bases, and 6 bases lay in between. Germline CDR1 LGHNA, CDR2 YNFKEQ. Here the CDR3 reads CASSRWPGELFF. CDR3 nucleotide sequence: TGTGCCAGCAGCCGATGGCCCGGGGAGCTGTTTTTT.

The V gene is TRBV29-1, the J gene TRBJ1-1, with 7 bases lining up with TRBD1. From germline, CDR1 is SQVTM and CDR2 ANQGSEA. The CDR3 runs 11 residues. V was pared by 7 bases and J by 4 bases, with 3 bases of the junction left unmatched. The CDR3 DNA sequence: TGCAGCGCGACAGGGAGCACTGAAGCTTTCTTT. It codes for CSATGSTEAFF. Based on the CDR3 plus reference TRBV29-1 and TRBJ1-1, the full variable domain is SAVISQKPSRDICQRGTSLTIQCQVDSQVTMMFWYRQQPGQSLTLIATANQGSEATYESGFVIDKFPISRPNLTFSTLTVSNMSPEDSSIYLCSATGSTEAFFGQGTRLTVV.

This clonotype was seen only a few times. The chain has TRBV7-2 and TRBJ1-4; tentative D call: TRBD1 (5 bases). The CDR3 loop spans 11 amino acids. V lost 4 bases and J 8 bases, leaving 5 bases between the germline ends. CDR1 and CDR2 (germline): SGHTA, FQGNSA. The CDR3 DNA is TGTGCCAGCAGCTCAGGGGAAAAACTGTTTTTT. Translation gives CASSSGEKLFF.

V gene TRBV27 combines with J gene TRBJ2-1; no clear D. V dropped 2 bases and J dropped 0 bases, with 5 bases sitting between them. Germline CDR1 is MNHEY and CDR2 is SMNVEV (reference sequence). CDR3 length: 14 residues. CDR3 bases: TGTGCCAGCAGTTTAACGAGCTCCTACAATGAGCAGTTCTTC. The encoded protein is CASSLTSSYNEQFF.

This sequence joins TRBV6-1 and TRBJ2-7; 10 nucleotides agree with TRBD1. The junction had 7 bases not matched to a gene; V was cut back by 0 bases and J by 5 bases. Germline V gene sequence: CDR1 MNHNS, CDR2 SASEGT. The CDR3 length is 16 residues. The CDR3 DNA reads TGTGCCAGCAGTGAAGCTATGGGGACAGGGGTTGACGAGCAGTACTTC. Amino acids: CASSEAMGTGVDEQYF.

This chain uses TRBV20-1 with TRBJ2-2, with 14 bases that match TRBD2. Germline loops: CDR1 DFQATT, CDR2 SNEGSKA (reference sequence). After removal of 5 bases from V and 5 bases from J, the junction contained 7 bases not matched to a gene. The CDR3 loop spans 16 amino acids. This CDR3 is CSAGRTSGGTTGELFF. CDR3 in DNA: TGCAGTGCTGGACGGACTAGCGGGGGGACAACCGGGGAGCTGTTTTTT.

The J gene is TRBJ2-2, the V gene TRBV6-5; D remains ambiguous. V shed 2 bases and J shed 4 bases, with 8 bases lying between them. The CDR3 length is 14 residues. CDR1 is MNHEY, CDR2 SVGAGI, per germline. As DNA, the CDR3 is TGTGCCAGCAGTTACGGCGCCCTCACCGGGGAGCTGTTTTTT. Translation gives CASSYGALTGELFF.

The V gene is TRBV18, the J gene TRBJ2-5; D is possibly TRBD1 (6 bases). Trimming stripped 6 bases from V and 5 bases from J, with 10 bases between. CDR3 length: 12 amino acids. From germline, CDR1 is KGHSH and CDR2 LQKENI. The CDR3 DNA sequence: TGTGCCAGCTCCCCCCAGGGGGAGACCCAGTACTTC. As protein: CASSPQGETQYF.

This clonotype was observed a handful of times. The gene calls are TRBV7-9 and TRBJ2-5, with a tentative D call TRBD2 (7 bases). This CDR3 is built from 16 residues. V was pared by 5 bases and J by 1 base, with 17 bases between. Germline V gene lookup returns CDR1 SEHNR and CDR2 FQNEAQ (reference sequence). This chain's CDR3 is CASSAGRGVGQETQYF. The CDR3 coding sequence is TGTGCCAGCAGCGCTGGGAGGGGGGTAGGCCAAGAGACCCAGTACTTC.

The chain carries TRBV6-2 or TRBV6-3 and TRBJ2-7, with TRBD1 matching over 10 bases. Germline V gene sequence: CDR1 MNHEY, CDR2 SVGEGT. This CDR3 contains 15 residues. The junction had 6 bases not matched to a gene; V was cut back by 6 bases and J by 1 base. The CDR3 sequence: CASSDGQGGSYEQYF. The DNA of the CDR3 is TGTGCCAGCAGCGACGGACAGGGGGGATCCTACGAGCAGTACTTC.

This rearrangement joins TRBV30 to TRBJ2-3; D might be TRBD1 (6 bases). V lost 3 bases and J lost 2, with 9 bases in between. Germline loops: CDR1 GTSNPN, CDR2 SVGIG (reference sequence). The CDR3 has 13 amino acids. The CDR3 DNA is TGTGCCTGGAGACAGGGCTTCACAGATACGCAGTATTTT. It is translated as CAWRQGFTDTQYF.

The chain combines TRBV6-5 with TRBJ1-3, with D possibly matching TRBD1 (5 bases). Trimming removed 3 bases from V and 2 bases from J, with 17 bases in between. Germline lookup yields CDR1 MNHEY and CDR2 SVGAGI. The CDR3 sequence is 17 residues long. The CDR3 reads CASSYPLRGATGNTIYF. In DNA form, the CDR3 reads TGTGCCAGCAGTTATCCACTTCGAGGGGCGACTGGAAACACCATATATTTT.

The chain recombines TRBV6-1 with TRBJ1-2; D gene uncertain. The germline V gene has CDR1 MNHNS and CDR2 SASEGT. The CDR3 is 14 residues long. The germline V and J ends were trimmed by 4 bases and 2 bases, with 11 bases remaining between them. The CDR3 protein is CASSVWTANYGYTF. Here the CDR3 DNA reads TGTGCCAGCAGTGTCTGGACCGCAAACTATGGCTACACCTTC.

V usage is TRBV15 and J usage is TRBJ1-1, with TRBD1 as a possible D gene (6 bases). Germline assignment: CDR1 LNHNV and CDR2 YYDKDF (reference sequence). Trimming removed 0 bases at V and 6 bases at J, with 17 bases between. The CDR3 consists of 16 residues. Here the CDR3 DNA reads TGTGCCACCAGCAGAGAAGCGCAGGGGCGTAGACCTGAAGCTTTCTTT. It translates to CATSREAQGRRPEAFF.

The CDR3 sequence is CASSLAGGAVDTQYF. CDR3 nucleotide sequence: TGTGCCAGCAGCTTAGCGGGGGGGGCCGTAGATACGCAGTATTTT. J is TRBJ2-3 and V is TRBV7-9; tentatively, D is TRBD2 (7 bases). This CDR3 comprises 15 residues. Trimming shortened V by 0 bases and J by 5 bases, and 12 bases separated the two germline ends. Germline V gene data show CDR1 as SEHNR and CDR2 as FQNEAQ (reference sequence).

The genes are TRBV5-1 and TRBJ2-2; 11 nucleotides align to TRBD1. Unmatched junction bases numbered 4, after V lost 4 bases and J lost 2 bases. The V gene's germline CDR1 is SGHRS and CDR2 YFSETQ. This CDR3 is built from 16 residues. The CDR3 DNA is TGCGCCAGCAGCAGCGGACAGGGGGCCAACACCGGGGAGCTGTTTTTT. Its protein product is CASSSGQGANTGELFF.

The chain is built from TRBV7-2 and TRBJ2-5, with 8 bases lining up with TRBD2. CDR3 length: 14 amino acids. Germline loops: CDR1 SGHTA, CDR2 FQGNSA. V trimming: 4 bases; J trimming: 7 bases; junction bases outside the gene matches: 8. The CDR3 loop reads CASSSGGARATQYF. The DNA of the CDR3 is TGTGCCAGCAGCTCGGGAGGGGCCCGTGCGACCCAGTACTTC. Full variable domain (missing parts from reference TRBV7-2 and TRBJ2-5): GAGVSQSPSNKVTEKGKDVELRCDPISGHTALYWYRQSLGQGLEFLIYFQGNSAPDKSGLPSDRFSAERTGGSVSTLTIQRTQQEDSAVYLCASSSGGARATQYFGPGTRLLVL.

V and J are TRBV5-1 and TRBJ2-3; TRBD2 might be the D (5 bases). The CDR3 sequence is 16 residues long. The V gene's germline CDR1 is SGHRS and CDR2 YFSETQ. Trimming stripped 0 bases from V and 3 bases from J, with 14 bases between. The CDR3 coding sequence is TGCGCCAGCAGCTTGGGTGTGAGGGAGACAACAGATACGCAGTATTTT. Protein sequence: CASSLGVRETTDTQYF. Variable domain in full (rest from reference TRBV5-1 and TRBJ2-3): KAGVTQTPRYLIKTRGQQVTLSCSPISGHRSVSWYQQTPGQGLQFLFEYFSETQRNKGNFPGRFSGRQFSNSRSEMNVSTLELGDSALYLCASSLGVRETTDTQYFGPGTRLTVL.

The chain recombines TRBV11-3 with TRBJ2-3, with D unresolved. This CDR3 has 12 amino acids. Germline V gene data show CDR1 as SGHNT and CDR2 as YENEEA. Trimming removed 5 bases from V and 4 bases from J, with 7 bases in between. CDR3 protein: CASSPGPDTQYF. The CDR3 DNA follows: TGTGCCAGCAGCCCTGGACCAGATACGCAGTATTTT.